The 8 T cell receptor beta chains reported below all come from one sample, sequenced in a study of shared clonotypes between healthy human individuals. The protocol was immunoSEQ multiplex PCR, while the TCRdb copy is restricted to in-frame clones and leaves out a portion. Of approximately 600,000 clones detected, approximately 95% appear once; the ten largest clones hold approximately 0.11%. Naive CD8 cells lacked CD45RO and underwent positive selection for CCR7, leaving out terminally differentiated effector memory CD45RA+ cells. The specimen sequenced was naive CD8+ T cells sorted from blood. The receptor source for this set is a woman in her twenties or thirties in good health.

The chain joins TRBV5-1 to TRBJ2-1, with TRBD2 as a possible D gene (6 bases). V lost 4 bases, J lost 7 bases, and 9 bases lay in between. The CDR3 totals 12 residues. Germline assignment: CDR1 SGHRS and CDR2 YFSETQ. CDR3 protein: CASSPEGNEQFF. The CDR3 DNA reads TGCGCCAGCAGCCCGGAGGGGAATGAGCAGTTCTTC.

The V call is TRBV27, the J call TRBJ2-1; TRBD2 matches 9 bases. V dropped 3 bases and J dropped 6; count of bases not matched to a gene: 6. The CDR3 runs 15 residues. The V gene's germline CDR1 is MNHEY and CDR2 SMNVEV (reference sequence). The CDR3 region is CASSFAGGPGNEQFF. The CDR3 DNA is TGTGCCAGCAGTTTCGCGGGAGGGCCCGGCAATGAGCAGTTCTTC.

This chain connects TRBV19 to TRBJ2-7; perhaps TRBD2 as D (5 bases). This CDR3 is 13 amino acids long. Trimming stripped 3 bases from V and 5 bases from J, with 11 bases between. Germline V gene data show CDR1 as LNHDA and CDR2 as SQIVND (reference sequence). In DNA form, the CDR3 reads TGTGCCAGTAGTATTGCTAGCTTAGACGAGCAGTACTTC. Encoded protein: CASSIASLDEQYF.

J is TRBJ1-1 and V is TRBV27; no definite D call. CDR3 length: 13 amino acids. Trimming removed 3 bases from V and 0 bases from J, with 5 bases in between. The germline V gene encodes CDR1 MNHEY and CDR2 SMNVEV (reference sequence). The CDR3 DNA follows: TGTGCCAGCAGTTTTCAGATGAACACTGAAGCTTTCTTT. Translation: CASSFQMNTEAFF.

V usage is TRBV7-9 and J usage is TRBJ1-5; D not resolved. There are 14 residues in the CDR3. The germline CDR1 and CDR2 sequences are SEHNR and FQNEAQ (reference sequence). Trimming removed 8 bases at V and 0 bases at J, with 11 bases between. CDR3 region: CASFEAGSNQPQHF. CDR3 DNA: TGTGCCAGCTTCGAGGCTGGTAGCAATCAGCCCCAGCATTTT.

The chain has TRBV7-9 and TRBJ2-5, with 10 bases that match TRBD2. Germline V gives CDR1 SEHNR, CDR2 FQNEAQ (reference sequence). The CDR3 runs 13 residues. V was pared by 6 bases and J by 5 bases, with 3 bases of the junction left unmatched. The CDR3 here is CASSEAGGETQYF. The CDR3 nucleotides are TGTGCCAGCAGTGAAGCGGGAGGGGAGACCCAGTACTTC.

In DNA form, the CDR3 reads TGTGCCAGCAGTTACCTAGCGGGAGGTGGCACAGATACGCAGTATTTT. Amino acids: CASSYLAGGGTDTQYF. The chain links TRBV6-5 to TRBJ2-3; 11 bases map to TRBD2. Losses at the gene ends were 2 bases for V and 1 base for J; bases not matched to a gene: 2. The germline V gene encodes CDR1 MNHEY and CDR2 SVGAGI. This CDR3 is 16 amino acids long.

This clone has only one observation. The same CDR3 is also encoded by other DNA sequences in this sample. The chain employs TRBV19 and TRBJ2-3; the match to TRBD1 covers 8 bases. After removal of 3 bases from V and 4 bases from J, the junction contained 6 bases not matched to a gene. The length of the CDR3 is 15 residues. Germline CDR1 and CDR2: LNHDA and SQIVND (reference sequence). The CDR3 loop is CASSIRTGSADTQYF. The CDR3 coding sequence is TGTGCCAGTAGTATTAGGACAGGGAGTGCAGATACGCAGTATTTT. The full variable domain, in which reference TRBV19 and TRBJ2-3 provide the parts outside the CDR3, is DGGITQSPKYLFRKEGQNVTLSCEQNLNHDAMYWYRQDPGQGLRLIYYSQIVNDFQKGDIAEGYSVSREKKESFPLTVTSAQKNPTAFYLCASSIRTGSADTQYFGPGTRLTVL.